A selection of T cell receptor beta chains follows, all from one sample in a study of T cell responses to AZD1222 COVID-19 vaccine. The protocol was immunoSEQ multiplex PCR, while the TCRdb copy is restricted to in-frame clones and leaves out a portion. The table lists approximately 110,000 clones, approximately 83% of them singletons, with roughly 9% in the top ten. The sample in question was peripheral blood, obtained on day 0 of AZD1222 vaccination. The source of these receptors is an adult in good health. The CDR3 runs from the conserved cysteine through the conserved F or W. D genes are given only for firm matches. Size is omitted from some rows. Given values are once, few, many or a class for expanded clones.

d_gene: NA
v_gene: TRBV20-1
abundance: NA
j_gene: TRBJ1-2
CDR3nt: TGCAGGGCCAGGGAGGATCGTGGCTACACCTTC
CDR3aa: CRAREDRGYTF

d_gene: TRBD2
v_gene: TRBV4-1
abundance: NA
j_gene: TRBJ2-5
CDR3nt: TGCGCCAGCAGCCAAGGTAGTGCGGGGGGCGGTCAAGAGACCCAGTACTTC
CDR3aa: CASSQGSAGGGQETQYF

d_gene: NA
v_gene: TRBV6-5
abundance: NA
j_gene: TRBJ2-5
CDR3nt: TGTGCCAGCACCCACCCAGGCGGGGAGACCCAGTACTTC
CDR3aa: CASTHPGGETQYF

d_gene: TRBD2
v_gene: TRBV28
abundance: NA
j_gene: TRBJ2-3
CDR3nt: TGTGCCAGCAAGGCGGGAGGGTACACAGATACGCAGTATTTT
CDR3aa: CASKAGGYTDTQYF

d_gene: NA
v_gene: TRBV28
abundance: few
j_gene: TRBJ2-1
CDR3nt: TGTGCCAGCATCCCTTCTGACGGATACAATGAGCAGTTCTTC
CDR3aa: CASIPSDGYNEQFF

d_gene: TRBD1
v_gene: TRBV19
abundance: NA
j_gene: TRBJ1-2
CDR3nt: TGTGCCAGTAGGACAGGGGGCTATGGCTACACCTTC
CDR3aa: CASRTGGYGYTF

d_gene: TRBD2
v_gene: TRBV5-1
abundance: NA
j_gene: TRBJ2-1
CDR3nt: TGCGCCAGCAGCCCGGGACTAGAGAGCTCCTACAATGAGCAGTTCTTC
CDR3aa: CASSPGLESSYNEQFF

d_gene: NA
v_gene: TRBV7-2
abundance: once
j_gene: TRBJ2-2
CDR3nt: TGTGCCAGCAGCTTTATCTCGGGGGCCGACACCGGGGAGCTGTTTTTT
CDR3aa: CASSFISGADTGELFF

d_gene: NA
v_gene: TRBV28
abundance: NA
j_gene: TRBJ2-3
CDR3nt: TGTGCCAGCAGTTTCTATGATACGCAGTATTTT
CDR3aa: CASSFYDTQYF

d_gene: NA
v_gene: TRBV18
abundance: NA
j_gene: TRBJ1-2
CDR3nt: TGTGCCAGCTCACGCGGACCGAACTATGGCTACACCTTC
CDR3aa: CASSRGPNYGYTF

d_gene: NA
v_gene: TRBV3-1/TRBV3-2
abundance: NA
j_gene: TRBJ1-1
CDR3nt: TGTGCCAGCAGCCAAGTATTTCGGCCCGGGGGTGGGACTGAAGCTTTCTTT
CDR3aa: CASSQVFRPGGGTEAFF

d_gene: NA
v_gene: TRBV6-4
abundance: NA
j_gene: TRBJ2-2
CDR3nt: TGTGCCAGCAGAGAATGGAGAGACACCGGGGAGCTGTTTTTT
CDR3aa: CASREWRDTGELFF

d_gene: NA
v_gene: TRBV12-3/TRBV12-4
abundance: NA
j_gene: TRBJ1-6
CDR3nt: TGTGCCAGCACCAGCTATAATTCACCCCTCCACTTT
CDR3aa: CASTSYNSPLHF

d_gene: NA
v_gene: TRBV6-1
abundance: NA
j_gene: TRBJ2-4
CDR3nt: TGTGCCAGCAGTGATTTCGCTAGATTTAAAAACATTCAGTACTTC
CDR3aa: CASSDFARFKNIQYF

d_gene: TRBD1
v_gene: TRBV14
abundance: NA
j_gene: TRBJ1-6
CDR3nt: TGTGCCAGCAGCCGCTGGAGGGACAGGGGGTCACCCCTCCACTTT
CDR3aa: CASSRWRDRGSPLHF

d_gene: TRBD2
v_gene: TRBV27
abundance: NA
j_gene: TRBJ2-5
CDR3nt: TGTGCCAGCAGTTTTAGCGGGTTAGGGCAAGAGACCCAGTACTTC
CDR3aa: CASSFSGLGQETQYF

d_gene: TRBD2
v_gene: TRBV27
abundance: NA
j_gene: TRBJ2-1
CDR3nt: TGTGCCAGCAGCACTAGCGGGGGCTCCTACAATGAGCAGTTCTTC
CDR3aa: CASSTSGGSYNEQFF

d_gene: NA
v_gene: TRBV4-1
abundance: NA
j_gene: TRBJ2-7
CDR3nt: TGCGCCAGCAGCCAAGAAAGGACGCAGTCCTACGAGCAGTACTTC
CDR3aa: CASSQERTQSYEQYF

d_gene: TRBD1
v_gene: TRBV27
abundance: NA
j_gene: TRBJ1-2
CDR3nt: TGTGCCAGCAGGGCCGGGACAGGGATTCACTATGGCTACACCTTC
CDR3aa: CASRAGTGIHYGYTF

d_gene: TRBD1
v_gene: TRBV10-3
abundance: NA
j_gene: TRBJ1-1
CDR3nt: TGTGCCATCAGGCCAGGGGGCGATGACAACACTGAAGCTTTCTTT
CDR3aa: CAIRPGGDDNTEAFF

d_gene: TRBD1
v_gene: TRBV15
abundance: NA
j_gene: TRBJ1-1
CDR3nt: TGTGCCACCAGCAGTCTCTGGACCGGGACAGGGGCTGGGAACACTGAAGCTTTCTTT
CDR3aa: CATSSLWTGTGAGNTEAFF

d_gene: TRBD1
v_gene: TRBV6-5
abundance: NA
j_gene: TRBJ1-1
CDR3nt: TGTGCCAGCAGGAGCACAGGGGTTTCCACTGAAGCTTTCTTT
CDR3aa: CASRSTGVSTEAFF

d_gene: TRBD2
v_gene: TRBV5-1
abundance: NA
j_gene: TRBJ2-7
CDR3nt: TGCGCCAGCAGCTTGGTAGCGGGAGGGCCCGGAGAGCAGTACTTC
CDR3aa: CASSLVAGGPGEQYF

d_gene: TRBD1
v_gene: TRBV14
abundance: NA
j_gene: TRBJ1-2
CDR3nt: TGTGCCAGCAGCCGACAGGGGGCAGGGAACTATGGCTACACCTTC
CDR3aa: CASSRQGAGNYGYTF

d_gene: NA
v_gene: TRBV28
abundance: NA
j_gene: TRBJ1-2
CDR3nt: TGTGCCAGCAGTGGGGGGCCTCGAGGCTACACCTTC
CDR3aa: CASSGGPRGYTF

d_gene: NA
v_gene: TRBV18
abundance: NA
j_gene: TRBJ2-6
CDR3nt: TGTGCCAGCTCACCCGCCGCCTTTACAGGGACTGGGGCCAACGTCCTGACTTTC
CDR3aa: CASSPAAFTGTGANVLTF

d_gene: NA
v_gene: TRBV28
abundance: NA
j_gene: TRBJ2-2
CDR3nt: TGTGCCAGCAGCCGGGAGAGGTGGGGTGCCGGGGAGCTGTTTTTT
CDR3aa: CASSRERWGAGELFF

d_gene: NA
v_gene: TRBV5-4
abundance: NA
j_gene: TRBJ2-2
CDR3nt: TGTGCCAGCAGCTTGGGGGCTAGAAAGAAGCCCGGGGAGCTGTTTTTT
CDR3aa: CASSLGARKKPGELFF

d_gene: NA
v_gene: TRBV4-1
abundance: once
j_gene: TRBJ2-7
CDR3nt: TGCGCCAGCCACCCTACGGGGGGCCACGAGCAGTACTTC
CDR3aa: CASHPTGGHEQYF

d_gene: TRBD1
v_gene: TRBV6-4
abundance: NA
j_gene: TRBJ2-2
CDR3nt: TGTGCCAGCAGTGGCCAGGGGGCAGTAGCCGGGGAGCTGTTTTTT
CDR3aa: CASSGQGAVAGELFF

d_gene: NA
v_gene: TRBV25-1
abundance: NA
j_gene: TRBJ1-1
CDR3nt: TGTGCCAGCAGTGAGGGGTTACCGGGCGACACTGAAGCTTTCTTT
CDR3aa: CASSEGLPGDTEAFF

d_gene: NA
v_gene: TRBV27
abundance: NA
j_gene: TRBJ1-5
CDR3nt: TGTGCCAGCAGCCGTGGGGGGACGAGCGATCAGCCCCAGCATTTT
CDR3aa: CASSRGGTSDQPQHF

d_gene: NA
v_gene: TRBV4-3
abundance: NA
j_gene: TRBJ2-7
CDR3nt: TGCGCCAGCAGCCAAGAGTTCGCACTCTCCTACGAGCAGTACTTC
CDR3aa: CASSQEFALSYEQYF

d_gene: TRBD2
v_gene: TRBV6-5
abundance: NA
j_gene: TRBJ2-7
CDR3nt: TGTGCCAGCAGTTACTCGAGACTAGCGGACTACGAGCAGTACTTC
CDR3aa: CASSYSRLADYEQYF

d_gene: NA
v_gene: TRBV18
abundance: once
j_gene: TRBJ1-2
CDR3nt: TGTGCCAGCTCACCAATGCAGATGAACTATGGCTACACCTTC
CDR3aa: CASSPMQMNYGYTF

d_gene: NA
v_gene: TRBV28
abundance: few
j_gene: TRBJ1-5
CDR3nt: TGTGCCAGCAGAACCGGGTCAAATAGCAATCAGCCCCAGCATTTT
CDR3aa: CASRTGSNSNQPQHF

d_gene: NA
v_gene: TRBV18
abundance: NA
j_gene: TRBJ1-1
CDR3nt: TGTGCCAGCTCCCCGGGACGGCAAACCACTGAAGCTTTCTTT
CDR3aa: CASSPGRQTTEAFF

d_gene: NA
v_gene: TRBV30
abundance: NA
j_gene: TRBJ1-1
CDR3nt: TGTGCCTGGAGTGTACGTTTGGGCACTGAAGCTTTCTTT
CDR3aa: CAWSVRLGTEAFF

d_gene: TRBD2
v_gene: TRBV19
abundance: NA
j_gene: TRBJ2-7
CDR3nt: TGTGCCAGTACGGGGCTAGCGGGAGGTTCCTACGAGCAGTACTTC
CDR3aa: CASTGLAGGSYEQYF

d_gene: TRBD2
v_gene: TRBV11-3
abundance: NA
j_gene: TRBJ2-5
CDR3nt: TGTGCCAGCAGCTCCGGCAGGTCCAGCGGGGGCCAACATTACCAAGAGACCCAGTACTTC
CDR3aa: CASSSGRSSGGQHYQETQYF

d_gene: NA
v_gene: TRBV28
abundance: NA
j_gene: TRBJ1-6
CDR3nt: TGTGCCAGCAGTTCCGGGTATAATTCACCCCTCCACTTT
CDR3aa: CASSSGYNSPLHF

d_gene: TRBD1
v_gene: TRBV7-2
abundance: once
j_gene: TRBJ1-6
CDR3nt: TGTGCCAGCGAAGACTGGACAGGGCACTCACCCCTCCACTTT
CDR3aa: CASEDWTGHSPLHF

d_gene: NA
v_gene: TRBV27
abundance: NA
j_gene: TRBJ1-6
CDR3nt: TGTGCCAGCAGCGACGGATTTTCCGCTTCACCCCTCCACTTT
CDR3aa: CASSDGFSASPLHF

d_gene: TRBD1
v_gene: TRBV6-2/TRBV6-3
abundance: few
j_gene: TRBJ2-1
CDR3nt: TGTGCCAGCAGTTTAGGGGGCTATGAGCAGTTCTTC
CDR3aa: CASSLGGYEQFF

d_gene: NA
v_gene: TRBV4-2
abundance: once
j_gene: TRBJ2-1
CDR3nt: TGTGCCAGCAGCCAAGGTGCGGGGGCAATCTACAATGAGCAGTTCTTC
CDR3aa: CASSQGAGAIYNEQFF

d_gene: NA
v_gene: TRBV6-5
abundance: NA
j_gene: TRBJ2-1
CDR3nt: TGTGCCAGCAGCCGGATACGAGTATCGACGGATGAGCAGTTCTTC
CDR3aa: CASSRIRVSTDEQFF

d_gene: NA
v_gene: TRBV12-3/TRBV12-4
abundance: once
j_gene: TRBJ1-2
CDR3nt: TGTGCCAGCAGTTTTTCGGGGCAGGGCTACACCTTC
CDR3aa: CASSFSGQGYTF

d_gene: TRBD1
v_gene: TRBV5-5
abundance: NA
j_gene: TRBJ2-7
CDR3nt: TGTGCCAGCAGCCTAATACCGGGACAGGGGGGTTCCAGCTCCTACGAGCAGTACTTC
CDR3aa: CASSLIPGQGGSSSYEQYF

d_gene: NA
v_gene: TRBV7-9
abundance: NA
j_gene: TRBJ1-4
CDR3nt: TGTGCCAGCAGCTGGGGGGGTGGCGAAAAACTGTTTTTT
CDR3aa: CASSWGGGEKLFF